This TCR beta chain appears in the sequencing data of a study of molecular identifiers for immune sequencing clone quantification. Study background: Replicate RNA from roughly 18,000 or 92,000 naive CD8 T cells formed five aliquots; four were sequenced.

Germline V gives CDR1 MGHRA, CDR2 YSYEKL. The germline V and J ends were trimmed by 1 base and 3 bases, with 13 bases remaining between them. The CDR3 is 16 amino acids. TCRdb re-derived calls from the PCR reads in MiXCR, one entry per CDR3 protein. The table has about 640,000 distinct CDR3 sequences, 20% seen once. The study, taken as a whole, reports: Highly expanded clone sizes could end up underestimated if a barcode were shared by identical TCR molecules. In CMV-specific effectors, clones above 20 copies held over 97% of molecules; naive, under 1%. Even with approximately 1 million naive cells present, spiked Jurkat TCR RNA from one cell was reportedly detectable.

This clonotype has ten or more counts. What it recognizes is unknown. V and J are TRBV4-1 and TRBJ1-5; D perhaps matches TRBD1 (6 bases). The sample taken for sequencing was naive CD8+ T cells from blood, with Jurkat cell RNA spiked in. The sample's subset: FACS-sorted CD8+CD4-CCR7+CD45RA+ naive T cells. The receptor's source is a human donor in good health. Some libraries in this study had Jurkat cell RNA spiked in. CDR3 coding DNA: TGCGCCAGCAGCCAAGGCCCACAGGGAGACAATCAGCCCCAGCATTTT. It codes for CASSQGPQGDNQPQHF.